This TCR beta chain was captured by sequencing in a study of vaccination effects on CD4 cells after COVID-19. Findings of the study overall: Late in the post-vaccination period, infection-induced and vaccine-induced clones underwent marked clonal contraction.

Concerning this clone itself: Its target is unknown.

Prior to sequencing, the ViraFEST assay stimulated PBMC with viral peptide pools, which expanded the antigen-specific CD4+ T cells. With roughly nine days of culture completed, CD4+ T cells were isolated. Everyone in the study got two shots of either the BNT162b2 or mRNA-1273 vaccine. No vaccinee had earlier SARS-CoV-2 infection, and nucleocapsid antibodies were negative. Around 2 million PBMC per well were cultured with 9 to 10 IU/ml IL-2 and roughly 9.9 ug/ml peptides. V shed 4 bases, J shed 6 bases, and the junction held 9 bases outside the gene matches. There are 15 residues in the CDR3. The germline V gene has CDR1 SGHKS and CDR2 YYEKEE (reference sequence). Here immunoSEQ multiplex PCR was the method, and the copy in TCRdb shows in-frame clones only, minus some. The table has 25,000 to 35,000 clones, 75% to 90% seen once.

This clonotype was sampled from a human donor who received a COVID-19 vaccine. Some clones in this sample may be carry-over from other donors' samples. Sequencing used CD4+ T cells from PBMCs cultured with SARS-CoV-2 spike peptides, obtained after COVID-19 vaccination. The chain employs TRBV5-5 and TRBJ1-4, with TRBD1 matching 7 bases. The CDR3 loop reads CASSALTGKDEKLFF. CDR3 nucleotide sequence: TGTGCCAGCAGCGCATTGACAGGGAAGGATGAAAAACTGTTTTTT. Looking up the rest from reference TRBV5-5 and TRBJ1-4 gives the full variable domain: DAGVTQSPTHLIKTRGQQVTLRCSPISGHKSVSWYQQVLGQGPQFIFQYYEKEERGRGNFPDRFSARQFPNYSSELNVNALLLGDSALYLCASSALTGKDEKLFFGSGTQLSVL.